This TCR beta chain was observed in a study of shared clonotypes between healthy human individuals. Study-wide results and caveats: Naive CD4 clonotypes were shared across a handful of donors at around 5%.

Each subset's genomic DNA was shared equally among a number of immunoSEQ plates. Data came from immunoSEQ multiplex PCR; TCRdb stores just in-frame clones and leaves some out. The table includes a few million clones, approximately 95% detected once. J lost 5 bases, V lost 5 bases, and 3 bases had no gene match. Germline lookup yields CDR1 SGHRS and CDR2 YFSETQ. CDR3 length: 12 amino acids. A note on this clone: Antigen unknown. This sample includes further DNA sequences coding for the same CDR3.

This clonotype originated in a man aged 18 to 30 in good health. Some clones in this sample may be carry-over from other donors' samples. The rearrangement uses TRBV5-1 and TRBJ2-5; 7 bases align to TRBD2. Sequencing was performed on naive CD4+ T cells from PBMCs. Subset specified: CD45RA+ positively selected. In DNA, the CDR3 is TGCGCCAGCAGGGCGGGGGAGGAGACCCAGTACTTC. Encoded protein: CASRAGEETQYF.